This T cell receptor beta chain was sequenced during a study of T cells in Graves' hyperthyroidism and ophthalmopathy. Pregnant or lactating patients were excluded, as were those with uncontrolled infection or other autoimmune disease. Diagnosis relied on clinical symptoms, serum thyroxine and TRAb, thyroid ultrasound and orbital computed tomography. Trimming cost V 1 base and J 3 bases, with 7 bases left between them. The CDR3 has 13 amino acids. In germline, CDR1 is SGHTA, CDR2 FQGNSA. This clonotype was seen many times. Amplified TCR beta CDR3 regions derived from RNA transcripts. The TCR CDR3 was amplified in a first-round RT-PCR using the HTBI primer set. MiXCR, applied by TCRdb to the multiplex PCR reads, yields one record per CDR3 protein. The data contain about 530,000 distinct CDR3 sequences, approximately 17% of them singletons.

This sequence originates from a woman between 18 and 29 years old with Graves' ophthalmopathy. The rearrangement links TRBV7-2 to TRBJ2-7; D is undetermined. Sequenced sample: blood. In DNA form, the CDR3 reads TGTGCCAGCAGCTTAGTTAGCAACTACGAGCAGTACTTC. Amino acids: CASSLVSNYEQYF. The whole variable domain, remainder taken from reference TRBV7-2 and TRBJ2-7, is GAGVSQSPSNKVTEKGKDVELRCDPISGHTALYWYRQSLGQGLEFLIYFQGNSAPDKSGLPSDRFSAERTGGSVSTLTIQRTQQEDSAVYLCASSLVSNYEQYFGPGTRLTVT.